Presented here are 28 T cell receptor beta chains from one specimen sequenced in a study of regulatory T cells in long-lasting Graves disease. The time point here: persistent/refractory GD, antithyroid drugs over 5 years with positive TRAb. PBMC RNA served as the TCR library source. CDR3 regions were amplified by Arm-PCR using iRepertoire HTBI primers to build TCR beta libraries. Each CDR3 protein is one row after TCRdb ran MiXCR on the multiplex PCR reads. The sample includes roughly 450,000 distinct CDR3 sequences, around 20% of them seen just once. The specimen was peripheral blood mononuclear cells (PBMCs), collected when the disease was refractory, from a patient treated with antithyroid drugs. The receptors derive from a female donor with Graves disease.

The rearrangement uses TRBV12-3 or TRBV12-4 and TRBJ2-1, with 7 nucleotides matching TRBD2. CDR3 length equals 19 residues. The V segment lost 1 base and the J segment 0 bases; nucleotides outside the gene matches: 12. The CDR3 protein is CASSLVATSGKNSYNEQFF. The CDR3, as DNA: TGTGCCAGCAGTTTAGTGGCGACGAGCGGGAAAAACTCCTACAATGAGCAGTTCTTC.

This clonotype was seen more than once but under ten times. The J gene is TRBJ2-7, the V gene TRBV7-8, with TRBD1 identical over 7 bases. The CDR3 covers 15 residues. CDR1 is SGHVS and CDR2 is FQNEAQ in the germline V gene. The V and J ends lost 2 bases and 3 bases, in that order; junction bases with no gene match: 7. CDR3 protein: CASSLRTGALYEQYF. CDR3 coding DNA: TGTGCCAGCAGCTTAAGGACAGGCGCCCTCTACGAGCAGTACTTC.

This clonotype has just a few counts. The V and J genes are TRBV10-3 and TRBJ2-3; 13 bases line up with TRBD2. V gave up 2 bases and J gave up 3 bases; unmatched junction bases: 2. The CDR3 is 16 amino acids. In germline, CDR1 is ENHRY, CDR2 SYGVKD. This CDR3 reads CAISEATSGRTDTQYF. In nucleotides, the CDR3 is TGTGCCATCAGTGAGGCGACTAGCGGGAGGACAGATACGCAGTATTTT.

This clonotype was seen at least ten times. The genes are TRBV6-1 and TRBJ1-2, with 8 bases matching TRBD1. The length of the CDR3 is 15 residues. Germline V gives CDR1 MNHNS, CDR2 SASEGT. V gave up 6 bases and J gave up 5 bases; unmatched junction bases: 11. This chain's CDR3 is CASSVRDRSGYGYTF. CDR3 bases: TGTGCCAGCAGCGTCCGGGACAGGTCCGGGTATGGCTACACCTTC.

This clonotype was found a few times. The chain recombines TRBV29-1 with TRBJ2-5; D possibly corresponds to TRBD2 (5 bases). The CDR3 has 13 residues. The germline gives CDR1 SQVTM, CDR2 ANQGSEA. Trimming removed 3 bases from V and 9 bases from J, with 17 bases in between. The DNA of the CDR3 is TGCAGCGTTGAGAACAGTATAGGAGCGGCCCAGTACTTC. Translating it yields CSVENSIGAAQYF.

This clonotype was recorded many times. The chain couples TRBV28 to TRBJ2-5, with TRBD1 identical over 10 bases. CDR3 length: 14 amino acids. The V and J ends lost 3 bases and 8 bases, in that order; junction bases with no gene match: 6. CDR1 is MDHEN, CDR2 SYDVKM, per germline. CDR3 in amino acids: CASSLRRQGATQYF. For the CDR3, the DNA is TGTGCCAGCAGTTTGCGGAGACAGGGGGCAACCCAGTACTTC.

This clonotype was recorded many times. V is TRBV20-1 and J is TRBJ2-2, with 11 bases matching TRBD2. Germline CDR1 is DFQATT and CDR2 is SNEGSKA (reference sequence). CDR3 length equals 16 residues. V was pared by 3 bases and J by 3 bases, with 6 bases of the junction left unmatched. Here the CDR3 reads CSARDHSGRDTGELFF. CDR3 bases: TGCAGTGCTAGGGATCATAGCGGGAGGGACACCGGGGAGCTGTTTTTT.

The chain couples TRBV5-4 to TRBJ2-1, with a weak D call TRBD2 (6 bases). The CDR3 runs to 14 residues. The germline gives CDR1 SGHNT, CDR2 YYREEE (reference sequence). V shed 3 bases and J shed 6 bases, with 13 bases lying between them. The CDR3 loop is CASSWGSSVNEQFF. The CDR3, as DNA: TGTGCCAGCAGCTGGGGGTCTAGCGTCAATGAGCAGTTCTTC. Full variable domain (outside the CDR3, taken from reference TRBV5-4 and TRBJ2-1): ETGVTQSPTHLIKTRGQQVTLRCSSQSGHNTVSWYQQALGQGPQFIFQYYREEENGRGNFPPRFSGLQFPNYSSELNVNALELDDSALYLCASSWGSSVNEQFFGPGTRLTVL.

This clonotype has a count of ten or more. V and J are TRBV27 and TRBJ1-2, with 9 bases matching TRBD1. Germline V gene data show CDR1 as MNHEY and CDR2 as SMNVEV (reference sequence). The trim removed 0 bases at V and 3 bases at J, leaving 11 bases unmatched. The CDR3 contains 18 residues. The CDR3 DNA follows: TGTGCCAGCAGTTTATCCGCAGCACAGGGGGCCCCTTACTATGGCTACACCTTC. This gives the protein CASSLSAAQGAPYYGYTF.

This clonotype was seen repeatedly, ten times or more. The V call is TRBV29-1, the J call TRBJ1-1; a weak D match, TRBD1 (5 bases). The CDR3 consists of 14 residues. In germline, CDR1 is SQVTM, CDR2 ANQGSEA. V lost 6 bases, J lost 0 bases, and 14 bases lay in between. Written as DNA, the CDR3 is TGCAGCGTCACGGGACGGCCAATGAACACTGAAGCTTTCTTT. As protein: CSVTGRPMNTEAFF.

The J gene is TRBJ1-1, the V gene TRBV25-1, with TRBD1 as a possible D gene (6 bases). Germline-derived CDR1 and CDR2 are MGHDK and SYGVNS. This CDR3 has 14 amino acids. V was shortened by 6 bases and J by 6 bases, with 17 bases between the two germline ends. The CDR3 region is CASRGTGTWAEAFF. CDR3 sequence (DNA): TGTGCCAGCAGGGGAACAGGGACATGGGCTGAAGCTTTCTTT.

This clonotype was seen at least ten times. V gene TRBV12-3 or TRBV12-4 combines with J gene TRBJ2-5; D ambiguous. The CDR3 is 14 amino acids. Trimming removed 6 bases from V and 2 bases from J, with 13 bases in between. CDR3 in DNA: TGTGCCAGCAGCCTAAAGAGGCAGCAAGAGACCCAGTACTTC. This gives the protein CASSLKRQQETQYF.

This clonotype has just a few counts. The chain recombines TRBV6-2 or TRBV6-3 with TRBJ2-7; 7 bases line up with TRBD1. Germline loops: CDR1 MNHEY, CDR2 SVGEGT. The CDR3 runs 19 residues. V was pared by 4 bases and J by 4 bases, with 22 bases of the junction left unmatched. The CDR3 is CASSFNRGIYTNFSYEQYF. CDR3 coding DNA: TGTGCCAGCAGTTTCAACAGGGGAATCTATACTAATTTCAGTTACGAGCAGTACTTC.

This clonotype has ten or more counts. The V call is TRBV6-2 or TRBV6-3, the J call TRBJ1-1; no reliable D call. The CDR3 length is 13 residues. CDR1 and CDR2 (germline): MNHEY, SVGEGT. V lost 4 bases and J 2 bases, leaving 8 bases between the germline ends. The CDR3 is CASSFVYNTEAFF. CDR3 DNA sequence: TGTGCCAGCAGTTTCGTCTATAACACTGAAGCTTTCTTT.

This clonotype was found a few times. This chain joins TRBV12-3 or TRBV12-4 and TRBJ2-5; D call uncertain. The CDR3 length is 16 residues. V gave up 10 bases and J gave up 2 bases, with 23 bases separating them. The CDR3 DNA reads TGTGCCACCCAGTTAGGCGGCCCTCTAACTCAAGAGACCCAGTACTTC. This translates into CATQLGGPLTQETQYF.

Ten or more counts support this clonotype. This chain connects TRBV3-1 to TRBJ2-7; TRBD2 aligns across 7 bases. The J segment lost 6 bases and the V segment lost 4 bases, leaving 12 bases of the junction unmatched. The germline V gene encodes CDR1 LGHDT and CDR2 YNNKEL (reference sequence). This CDR3 has 15 amino acids. CDR3 in amino acids: CASSPGGPLGGEQYF. CDR3 sequence (DNA): TGTGCCAGCAGCCCGGGAGGTCCCCTAGGCGGCGAGCAGTACTTC.

This clonotype was counted at least ten times. The rearrangement links TRBV28 to TRBJ1-1; D is unclear. V was shortened by 4 bases and J by 6 bases, with 18 bases between the two germline ends. The germline V gene has CDR1 MDHEN and CDR2 SYDVKM. This CDR3 has 15 amino acids. CDR3 nucleotides: TGTGCCAGCAGTTCTACCTGGAGCATCAGCGCTGAAGCTTTCTTT. This codes for CASSSTWSISAEAFF.

This chain connects TRBV10-3 to TRBJ2-1, with TRBD2 as a possible D gene (6 bases). This CDR3 is 13 amino acids long. The germline V gene encodes CDR1 ENHRY and CDR2 SYGVKD. The germline V and J ends were trimmed by 6 bases and 5 bases, with 11 bases remaining between them. The CDR3 DNA reads TGTGCCATCAGGGGGACTGGAAACAATGAGCAGTTCTTC. Protein sequence: CAIRGTGNNEQFF.

About this clonotype itself: Since a much larger clone is just one base distant, this may be a read error. The gene calls are TRBV2 and TRBJ1-1; tentatively, D is TRBD1 (5 bases). This CDR3 is built from 11 residues. Germline CDR1 reads SNHLY; CDR2 reads FYNNEI. The CDR3 sequence is CAGLGPAEALF. In nucleotides, the CDR3 is TGTGCCGGCTTGGGACCAGCTGAAGCTCTCTTT.

This sequence joins TRBV14 and TRBJ2-7; 7 bases are a match to TRBD1. The CDR3 totals 15 residues. In germline, CDR1 is SGHDN, CDR2 FVKESK. Losses at the gene ends were 1 base for V and 3 bases for J; bases not matched to a gene: 6. The CDR3 DNA reads TGTGCCAGCAGCCAAGGGGTAGGGGGCGGCTACGAGCAGTACTTC. It is translated as CASSQGVGGGYEQYF.

The rearrangement uses TRBV6-1 and TRBJ2-6, with 7 bases matching TRBD1. The germline V gene encodes CDR1 MNHNS and CDR2 SASEGT. The CDR3 runs to 19 residues. Trimming took 6 bases from V and 0 from J; bases not matched to a gene: 14. The CDR3 DNA reads as TGTGCCAGCAGAGAGCCCGGGACAGCTCTCTTCTCTGGGGCCAACGTCCTGACTTTC. Amino acids: CASREPGTALFSGANVLTF.

The V call is TRBV29-1, the J call TRBJ2-1; 8 nucleotides match TRBD2. Germline CDR1 SQVTM, CDR2 ANQGSEA. The length of the CDR3 is 14 residues. V lost 7 bases, J lost 7 bases, and 12 bases stayed unmatched. For the CDR3, the DNA is TGCAGCGCCCACTCCGGGACTAGAGGTAATGAGCAGTTCTTC. As protein: CSAHSGTRGNEQFF.

The rearrangement links TRBV20-1 to TRBJ2-7, with D possibly being TRBD2 (5 bases). Trimming removed 5 bases at V and 0 bases at J, with 8 bases between. Germline CDR1 and CDR2: DFQATT and SNEGSKA (reference sequence). The CDR3 loop spans 12 amino acids. The CDR3 sequence: CSAWSGSYEQYF. The CDR3, as DNA: TGCAGTGCTTGGAGCGGCTCCTACGAGCAGTACTTC.

This sequence joins TRBV19 and TRBJ1-5, with TRBD1 as a possible D gene (6 bases). The germline V and J ends were trimmed by 3 bases and 5 bases, with 20 bases remaining between them. CDR3 length equals 17 residues. CDR1 and CDR2 (germline): LNHDA, SQIVND (reference sequence). CDR3 amino acids: CASSIQGQGSWYQPQHF. The CDR3 DNA follows: TGTGCCAGTAGTATTCAAGGGCAGGGGAGTTGGTATCAGCCCCAGCATTTT. The entire variable domain, with the rest obtained from reference TRBV19 and TRBJ1-5, is as follows: DGGITQSPKYLFRKEGQNVTLSCEQNLNHDAMYWYRQDPGQGLRLIYYSQIVNDFQKGDIAEGYSVSREKKESFPLTVTSAQKNPTAFYLCASSIQGQGSWYQPQHFGDGTRLSIL.

This clonotype turned up a few times. The V gene is TRBV7-9, the J gene TRBJ1-4, with D possibly being TRBD1 (5 bases). The CDR3 totals 14 residues. Trimming took 2 bases from V and 8 from J, leaving 12 bases between them. CDR1 is SEHNR and CDR2 is FQNEAQ in the germline V gene (reference sequence). This chain's CDR3 is CASSLRGGDEKLFF. In nucleotides, the CDR3 is TGTGCCAGCAGCTTACGGGGCGGAGACGAAAAACTGTTTTTT. Drawing the rest from reference TRBV7-9 and TRBJ1-4, the complete variable domain is DTGVSQNPRHKITKRGQNVTFRCDPISEHNRLYWYRQTLGQGPEFLTYFQNEAQLEKSRLLSDRFSAERPKGSFSTLEIQRTEQGDSAMYLCASSLRGGDEKLFFGSGTQLSVL.

In its sample, this clonotype was seen a few times. The chain links TRBV28 to TRBJ2-1; 10 nucleotides align to TRBD2. The V and J ends lost 5 bases and 8 bases, in that order; junction bases with no gene match: 18. The CDR3 contains 18 residues. Germline lookup yields CDR1 MDHEN and CDR2 SYDVKM. DNA for the CDR3: TGTGCCAGCAGTGCTCCACTGAGCGGGAGGGAAATTTTGGATGAGCAGTTCTTC. Its translation: CASSAPLSGREILDEQFF.

In this sample, this clonotype turned up many times. V and J are TRBV20-1 and TRBJ2-5; D unclear. This CDR3 is built from 13 residues. Germline CDR1 is DFQATT and CDR2 is SNEGSKA (reference sequence). Trimming shortened V by 5 bases and J by 2 bases, and 12 bases separated the two germline ends. CDR3 DNA: TGCAGTGCTTTGACTCCTTCTCAAGAGACCCAGTACTTC. Translating gives CSALTPSQETQYF.

This clonotype appeared many times. The rearrangement joins TRBV6-1 to TRBJ1-5, with TRBD1 identical over 9 bases. V was pared by 5 bases and J by 3 bases, with 17 bases of the junction left unmatched. There are 19 residues in the CDR3. The germline CDR1 and CDR2 sequences are MNHNS and SASEGT. CDR3 coding DNA: TGTGCCAGCAGTTTCCACAGGGGGCGCGAGAATGGGGACAATCAGCCCCAGCATTTT. This sequence encodes CASSFHRGRENGDNQPQHF.